One and the same sample provided the 25 T cell receptor beta chains below, sequenced in a study of blood T cells in healthy people across ages. Then a second PCR, running about 6 to 12 cycles, was carried out with a sample-barcoded 5' primer and a J-beta primer mix. MiXCR, run by TCRdb on the 5' RACE reads, gives a single entry per CDR3 protein. The sample includes some 1.6 million distinct CDR3 sequences, about 35% of them seen just once. Sequencing used blood. The receptors here all came from a woman aged 25 to 39 in good health.

CDR3 amino acids: CASSQGTTQETQYF. CDR3 nucleotides: TGTGCCAGCAGCCAAGGAACGACCCAAGAGACCCAGTACTTC. The gene calls are TRBV3-1 and TRBJ2-5, with unresolved D. There are 14 residues in the CDR3. The germline gives CDR1 LGHDT, CDR2 YNNKEL (reference sequence). V shed 1 base and J shed 1 base, with 7 bases lying between them.

The CDR3 sequence: CASKPDPNNNEQFF. CDR3 DNA: TGCGCCAGCAAACCCGACCCGAATAACAATGAGCAGTTCTTC. This chain links TRBV5-1 with TRBJ2-1; D is undetermined. From germline, CDR1 is SGHRS and CDR2 YFSETQ. V lost 6 bases to trimming and J lost 5 bases, with 15 bases between them. The CDR3 extends over 14 amino acids.

This chain links TRBV10-3 with TRBJ2-2; D is perhaps TRBD1 (5 bases). Germline CDR1 reads ENHRY; CDR2 reads SYGVKD. V was shortened by 3 bases and J by 5 bases, with 13 bases between the two germline ends. CDR3 length: 15 residues. DNA of the CDR3: TGTGCCATCAGTGAAGGGGCCCTTGGGACCGGGGAGCTGTTTTTT. This gives the protein CAISEGALGTGELFF.

The chain combines TRBV7-2 with TRBJ2-1, with D uncertain. The CDR3 totals 15 residues. Trimming pared 3 bases from V and 9 bases from J, leaving 18 bases between. The germline V gene encodes CDR1 SGHTA and CDR2 FQGNSA. The CDR3: CASSFWVELYGEQFF. CDR3 nucleotides: TGTGCCAGCAGCTTTTGGGTGGAGCTCTACGGTGAGCAGTTCTTC.

The rearrangement links TRBV2 to TRBJ2-7; D is perhaps TRBD1 (6 bases). V gave up 6 bases and J gave up 2 bases, with 23 bases separating them. There are 17 residues in the CDR3. Germline assignment: CDR1 SNHLY and CDR2 FYNNEI. CDR3 nucleotides: TGTGCCAGCAGCGCTCCATTCTTACAGGGCCATACCTACGAGCAGTACTTC. Its translation: CASSAPFLQGHTYEQYF.

The chain joins TRBV20-1 to TRBJ1-1, with a tentative D call TRBD1 (5 bases). The CDR3 spans 13 residues. The V gene lost 5 bases and the J gene lost 5 bases, with 15 bases spanning the gap. Germline CDR1 reads DFQATT; CDR2 reads SNEGSKA (reference sequence). Written as DNA, the CDR3 is TGCAGTGCTCCCCGGGGCCCCGAAACTGAAGCTTTCTTT. As protein: CSAPRGPETEAFF.

The chain recombines TRBV19 with TRBJ2-3; maybe TRBD1 (5 bases). The V gene's germline CDR1 is LNHDA and CDR2 SQIVND (reference sequence). The CDR3 is 12 amino acids. The germline V and J ends were trimmed by 4 bases and 6 bases, with 8 bases remaining between them. The CDR3 DNA reads as TGTGCCAGTAGTAAGACAGTGGATACGCAGTATTTT. This sequence encodes CASSKTVDTQYF.

This clonotype was counted between two and nine times. The CDR3 region is CASSKGGSRGLNEQFF. As DNA, the CDR3 is TGTGCCAGCAGCAAAGGGGGGAGCAGGGGGTTGAATGAGCAGTTCTTC. The chain joins TRBV21-1 to TRBJ2-1; TRBD1 reflects the table's D call only, with no check against the DNA. TRBV21-1 is a pseudogene locus. This CDR3 is built from 16 residues.

Notes on this clonotype: An end of the junction does not agree with germline; a read error may underlie this. V is TRBV13 and J is TRBJ2-3; 12 positions match TRBD1. This CDR3 spans 15 amino acids. Germline-derived CDR1 and CDR2 are PRHDT and FYEKMQ (reference sequence). CDR3 loop: CASSRDRGRTDTLYF. The CDR3 DNA reads TGTGCCAGCAGCCGGGACAGGGGGCGAACAGATACGCTGTATTTT.

The chain employs TRBV7-9 and TRBJ1-1, with D possibly matching TRBD1 (5 bases). CDR1 and CDR2 (germline): SEHNR, FQNEAQ (reference sequence). Deletions cut 3 bases from V and 3 bases from J, with 14 bases between. This CDR3 has 15 residues. The CDR3 loop is CASSFFSGSDTEAFF. CDR3 sequence (DNA): TGTGCCAGCAGCTTTTTCTCAGGGTCAGACACTGAAGCTTTCTTT.

The chain joins TRBV5-4 to TRBJ2-3; the D gene is possibly TRBD2 (6 bases). Germline V gives CDR1 SGHNT, CDR2 YYREEE (reference sequence). The CDR3 totals 18 residues. The V end lost 3 bases, the J end lost 3 bases, and 23 bases lay between the germline ends. The CDR3 protein is CASSSRDRELVWTDTQYF. CDR3 coding DNA: TGTGCCAGCAGCTCCCGGGACCGGGAGCTTGTTTGGACAGATACGCAGTATTTT.

The chain joins TRBV11-2 to TRBJ2-6; D remains ambiguous. The germline V gene encodes CDR1 SGHAT and CDR2 FQNNGV. V was shortened by 5 bases and J by 5 bases, with 19 bases between the two germline ends. There are 17 residues in the CDR3. This CDR3 is CASSPSGRFGRANVLTF. CDR3 DNA: TGTGCCAGCAGCCCCTCCGGAAGGTTTGGTAGGGCCAACGTCCTGACTTTC.

This clonotype was found a few times. This chain joins TRBV5-1 and TRBJ2-3; D ambiguous. The ends were cut back, 9 bases at V and 0 bases at J, with 29 bases in the middle. The length of the CDR3 is 19 residues. Per the germline V gene, CDR1 is SGHRS and CDR2 is YFSETQ. CDR3 region: CANLPPENYDHPSTDTQYF. The CDR3 DNA is TGCGCCAATCTGCCACCGGAGAACTACGACCATCCTAGCACAGATACGCAGTATTTT.

Many counts were recorded for this clonotype. This chain uses TRBV15 with TRBJ2-3, with D possibly matching TRBD1 (6 bases). This CDR3 has 17 amino acids. V gave up 5 bases and J gave up 5 bases, with 23 bases separating them. Germline CDR1 is LNHNV and CDR2 is YYDKDF (reference sequence). CDR3 amino acids: CATSEPSTNRGGDTQYF. The CDR3 DNA reads as TGTGCCACCAGCGAACCAAGCACGAACCGAGGGGGAGATACGCAGTATTTT.

V gene TRBV29-1 combines with J gene TRBJ1-1, with D uncertain. Germline lookup yields CDR1 SQVTM and CDR2 ANQGSEA. This CDR3 has 14 residues. With 6 bases removed from V and 0 bases from J, the gap between germline ends came to 14 bases. The CDR3 loop reads CSVQDPYLNTEAFF. The CDR3, as DNA: TGCAGCGTCCAGGATCCCTATTTGAACACTGAAGCTTTCTTT.

The chain has TRBV20-1 and TRBJ2-3, with D perhaps TRBD2 (5 bases). V lost 2 bases and J lost 4, with 10 bases in between. Germline V gene data show CDR1 as DFQATT and CDR2 as SNEGSKA (reference sequence). The CDR3 length is 13 residues. CDR3 sequence (DNA): TGCAGTGCTAGAAGAGGGCTCGCAGATACGCAGTATTTT. Its translation: CSARRGLADTQYF.

For this clonotype: One end of the junction does not line up with germline, which may come from a read error. The V gene is TRBV6-1, the J gene TRBJ1-1; 7 bases are a match to TRBD1. CDR3 length equals 13 residues. Germline V lookup: CDR1 MNHNS, CDR2 SASEGT. The CDR3 DNA is TGTGCCGGCAGGAGGGACAGGAACACTGAAGCTTTCTTT. Encoded protein: CAGRRDRNTEAFF.

The genes are TRBV7-3 and TRBJ2-1; TRBD2 agrees at 13 bases. With 4 bases clipped from V and 5 bases from J, the junction kept 5 bases outside the gene matches. Germline V CDR1 and CDR2: SGHTA, FQGTGA. This CDR3 has 16 amino acids. CDR3 residues: CASSYPGLAGNNEQFF. CDR3 sequence (DNA): TGTGCCAGCAGCTATCCGGGACTAGCGGGAAACAATGAGCAGTTCTTC.

This clonotype was counted only a few times. The V and J genes are TRBV20-1 and TRBJ2-5; possible D gene TRBD1, 5 bases. CDR3 length: 13 residues. V was cut by 3 bases and J by 2 bases, with 10 bases left in between. Germline loops: CDR1 DFQATT, CDR2 SNEGSKA (reference sequence). The CDR3 region is CSARLDTQETQYF. Written as DNA, the CDR3 is TGCAGTGCTAGGTTGGACACTCAAGAGACCCAGTACTTC.

The chain links TRBV20-1 to TRBJ2-7, with 8 bases fitting TRBD2. Germline assignment: CDR1 DFQATT and CDR2 SNEGSKA (reference sequence). The CDR3 has 14 residues. V was pared by 4 bases and J by 7 bases, with 12 bases of the junction left unmatched. In nucleotides, the CDR3 is TGCAGTGCTAACCCCTCCGGACTAGCATGGGAGCAGTACTTC. Its translation: CSANPSGLAWEQYF.

V and J are TRBV4-2 and TRBJ2-5; D is unclear. Looked up from germline, CDR1 is LGHNA and CDR2 is YNFKEQ. The V gene lost 1 base and the J gene lost 3 bases, with 15 bases spanning the gap. The CDR3 totals 16 residues. CDR3 sequence: CASSQGIAKVEETQYF. The CDR3 coding sequence is TGTGCCAGCAGCCAAGGTATCGCGAAAGTCGAAGAGACCCAGTACTTC.

The rearrangement joins TRBV29-1 to TRBJ2-1, with 7 bases identical to TRBD2. This CDR3 is 14 amino acids long. V lost 4 bases to trimming and J lost 9 bases; unmatched junction nucleotides: 12. Looked up from germline, CDR1 is SQVTM and CDR2 is ANQGSEA. The chain's CDR3 is CSVGSGGGVGEQFF. The CDR3 DNA is TGCAGCGTTGGCTCGGGAGGAGGAGTGGGTGAGCAGTTCTTC.

This clonotype was observed a few times. The V and J genes are TRBV7-7 and TRBJ2-1; 13 nucleotides line up with TRBD2. With V trimmed by 5 bases and J by 8 bases, 6 bases remained unmatched. The CDR3 has 15 residues. Germline values: CDR1 SSHAT, CDR2 FNYEAQ (reference sequence). CDR3 sequence reads: CASSQGTSGVYEQFF. The CDR3 DNA is TGTGCCAGCAGCCAGGGGACTAGCGGGGTCTATGAGCAGTTCTTC. Full variable domain (remainder filled in from reference TRBV7-7 and TRBJ2-1): GAGVSQSPRYKVTKRGQDVTLRCDPISSHATLYWYQQALGQGPEFLTYFNYEAQPDKSGLPSDRFSAERPEGSISTLTIQRTEQRDSAMYRCASSQGTSGVYEQFFGPGTRLTVL.

The gene calls are TRBV20-1 and TRBJ1-2, with D maybe TRBD1 (6 bases). The CDR3 consists of 15 residues. Germline V CDR1 and CDR2: DFQATT, SNEGSKA (reference sequence). Trimming removed 4 bases at V and 2 bases at J, with 17 bases between. In DNA form, the CDR3 reads TGCAGTGCTATAATCCCCGGGACAAGAAACTATGGCTACACCTTC. This translates into CSAIIPGTRNYGYTF.

The CDR3 spells CSARASGRALDTQYF. The CDR3 region has the DNA TGCAGTGCTAGAGCTAGCGGGAGGGCCTTAGATACGCAGTATTTT. This chain uses TRBV20-1 with TRBJ2-3; 12 bases align to TRBD2. From germline, CDR1 is DFQATT and CDR2 SNEGSKA (reference sequence). CDR3 length equals 15 residues. With V trimmed by 1 base and J by 5 bases, 4 bases remained unmatched.